This T cell receptor beta chain was obtained from a study of T cells in localized non-small cell lung cancer. The germline V gene has CDR1 MNHEY and CDR2 SVGAGI. Germline trimming cut 5 bases from V and 4 bases from J; bases unmatched to any gene: 8. This CDR3 comprises 15 residues. As for this clone: Its target is unknown.

Points from the study as a whole: Adjacent lung held a median around 56 of the top 100 tumor clones. One tumor region alone was sequenced, and heterogeneity therefore remains possible. Blood T cell density predicted longer survival; adjacent-lung clonality, shorter.

The repertoire was sequenced with immunoSEQ multiplex PCR; TCRdb's copy has only in-frame clones and lacks some. The repertoire has 25,000 to 30,000 clones, around 92% of them found once; the top ten carry 4.2%. The sample in question was peripheral blood mononuclear cells, obtained before any cancer treatment. The chain recombines TRBV6-5 with TRBJ2-3, with 8 bases matching TRBD1. The source is a woman aged 40-75 years with stage III lung adenocarcinoma. The CDR3 sequence is CASSQIGQGPDTQYF. The CDR3 region has the DNA TGTGCCAGCAGTCAAATCGGACAGGGACCAGATACGCAGTATTTT.